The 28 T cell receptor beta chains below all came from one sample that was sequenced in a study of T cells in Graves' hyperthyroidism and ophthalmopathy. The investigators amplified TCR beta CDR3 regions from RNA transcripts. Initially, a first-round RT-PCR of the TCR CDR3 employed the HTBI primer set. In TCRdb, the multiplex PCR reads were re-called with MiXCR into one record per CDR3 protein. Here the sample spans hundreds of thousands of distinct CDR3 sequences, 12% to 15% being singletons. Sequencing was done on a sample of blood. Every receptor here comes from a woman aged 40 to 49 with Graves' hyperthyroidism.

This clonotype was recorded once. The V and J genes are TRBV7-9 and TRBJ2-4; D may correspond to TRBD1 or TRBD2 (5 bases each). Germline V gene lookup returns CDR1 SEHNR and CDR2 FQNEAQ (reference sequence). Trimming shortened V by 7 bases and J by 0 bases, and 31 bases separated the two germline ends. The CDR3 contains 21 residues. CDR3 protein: CASMGIPPGTARGLAKNIQYF. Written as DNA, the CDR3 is TGTGCCAGCATGGGCATTCCCCCCGGGACCGCGAGGGGATTAGCCAAAAACATTCAGTACTTC.

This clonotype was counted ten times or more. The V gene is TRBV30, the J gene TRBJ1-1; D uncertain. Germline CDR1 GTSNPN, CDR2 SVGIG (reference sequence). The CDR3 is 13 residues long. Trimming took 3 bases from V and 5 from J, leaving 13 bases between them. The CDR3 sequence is CAWRATGRTEAFF. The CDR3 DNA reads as TGTGCCTGGAGGGCTACGGGTAGGACTGAAGCTTTCTTT.

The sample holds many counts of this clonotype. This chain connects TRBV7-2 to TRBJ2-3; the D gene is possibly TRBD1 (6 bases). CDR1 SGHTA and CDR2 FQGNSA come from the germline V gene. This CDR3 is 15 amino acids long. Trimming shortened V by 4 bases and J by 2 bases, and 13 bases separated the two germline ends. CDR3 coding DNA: TGTGCCAGCAGCTCCAGGGGATCAGTCACAGATACGCAGTATTTT. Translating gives CASSSRGSVTDTQYF.

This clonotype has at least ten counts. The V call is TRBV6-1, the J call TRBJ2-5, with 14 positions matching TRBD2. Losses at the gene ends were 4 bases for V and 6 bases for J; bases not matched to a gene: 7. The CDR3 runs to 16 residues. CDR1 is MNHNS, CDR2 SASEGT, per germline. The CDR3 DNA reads TGTGCCAGCAGTGGATGGACTAGCGGGAGGAGCAAGACCCAGTACTTC. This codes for CASSGWTSGRSKTQYF.

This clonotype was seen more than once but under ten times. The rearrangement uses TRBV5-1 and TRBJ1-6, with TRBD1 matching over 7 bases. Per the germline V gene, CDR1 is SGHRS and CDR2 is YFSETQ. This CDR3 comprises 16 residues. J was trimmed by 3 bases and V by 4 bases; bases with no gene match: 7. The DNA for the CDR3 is TGCGCCAGCAGCGTTGACAGGGAAAACTATAATTCACCCCTCCACTTT. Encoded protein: CASSVDRENYNSPLHF.

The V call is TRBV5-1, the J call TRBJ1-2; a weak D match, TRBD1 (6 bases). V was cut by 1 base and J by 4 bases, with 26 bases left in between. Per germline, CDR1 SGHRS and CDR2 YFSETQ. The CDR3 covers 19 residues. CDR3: CASSLKGGRQGPNSYGYTF. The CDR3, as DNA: TGCGCCAGCAGCTTGAAAGGGGGGCGGCAGGGCCCTAATTCCTATGGCTACACCTTC.

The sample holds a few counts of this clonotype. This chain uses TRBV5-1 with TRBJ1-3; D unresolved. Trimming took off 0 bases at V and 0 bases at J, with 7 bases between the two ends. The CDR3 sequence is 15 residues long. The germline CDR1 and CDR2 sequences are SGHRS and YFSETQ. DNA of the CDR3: TGCGCCAGCAGCTTGGCTCAAAACTCTGGAAACACCATATATTTT. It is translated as CASSLAQNSGNTIYF.

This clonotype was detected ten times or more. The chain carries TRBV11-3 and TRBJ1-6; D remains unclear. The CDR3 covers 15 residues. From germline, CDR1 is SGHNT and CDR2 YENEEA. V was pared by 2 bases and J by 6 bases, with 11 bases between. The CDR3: CASSLSLGSNSPLHF. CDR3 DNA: TGTGCCAGCAGCTTATCTCTGGGAAGTAATTCACCCCTCCACTTT.

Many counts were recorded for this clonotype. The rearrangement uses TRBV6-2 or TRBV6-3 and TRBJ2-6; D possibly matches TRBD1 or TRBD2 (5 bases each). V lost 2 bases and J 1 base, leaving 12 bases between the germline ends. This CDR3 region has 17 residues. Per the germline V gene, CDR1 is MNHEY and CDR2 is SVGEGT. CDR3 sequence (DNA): TGTGCCAGCAGTTACACCGGGACGGTTTCTGGGGCCAACGTCCTGACTTTC. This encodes CASSYTGTVSGANVLTF.

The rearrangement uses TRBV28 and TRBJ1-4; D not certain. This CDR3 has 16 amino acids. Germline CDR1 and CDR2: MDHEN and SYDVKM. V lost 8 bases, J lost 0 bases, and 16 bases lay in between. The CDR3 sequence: CASPRWEFATNEKLFF. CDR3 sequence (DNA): TGTGCCAGCCCTCGTTGGGAGTTTGCAACTAATGAAAAACTGTTTTTT.

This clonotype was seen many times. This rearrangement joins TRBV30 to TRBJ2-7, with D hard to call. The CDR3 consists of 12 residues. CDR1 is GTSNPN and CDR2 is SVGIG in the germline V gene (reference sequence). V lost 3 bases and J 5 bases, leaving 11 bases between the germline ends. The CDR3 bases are TGTGCCTGGAGACTCGGACGGAACGAGCAGTACTTC. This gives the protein CAWRLGRNEQYF.

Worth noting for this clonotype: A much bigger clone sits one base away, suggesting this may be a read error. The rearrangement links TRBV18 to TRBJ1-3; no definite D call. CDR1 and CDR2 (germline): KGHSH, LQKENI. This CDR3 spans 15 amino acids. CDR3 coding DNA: TGTGCCAGCTTACCACCAATGCTCTCTGGAAACACCATATATTTT. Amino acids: CASLPPMLSGNTIYF.

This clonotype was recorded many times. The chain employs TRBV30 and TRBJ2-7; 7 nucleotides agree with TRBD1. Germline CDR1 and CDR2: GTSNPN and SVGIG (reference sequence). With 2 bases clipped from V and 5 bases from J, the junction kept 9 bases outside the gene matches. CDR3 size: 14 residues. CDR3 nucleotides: TGTGCCTGGAGTAAGGGGGCAGGGGAGAACGAGCAGTACTTC. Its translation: CAWSKGAGENEQYF. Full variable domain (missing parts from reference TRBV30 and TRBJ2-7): SQTIHQWPATLVQPVGSPLSLECTVEGTSNPNLYWYRQAAGRGLQLLFYSVGIGQISSEVPQNLSASRPQDRQFILSSKKLLLSDSGFYLCAWSKGAGENEQYFGPGTRLTVT.

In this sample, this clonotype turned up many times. The CDR3 reads CAWTLLGIGTDTQYF. The DNA of the CDR3 is TGTGCCTGGACACTTTTAGGAATAGGCACAGATACGCAGTATTTT. The chain uses TRBV30 and TRBJ2-3; no reliable D call. Looked up from germline, CDR1 is GTSNPN and CDR2 is SVGIG (reference sequence). The CDR3 totals 15 residues. The V end lost 4 bases, the J end lost 1 base, and 15 bases lay between the germline ends.

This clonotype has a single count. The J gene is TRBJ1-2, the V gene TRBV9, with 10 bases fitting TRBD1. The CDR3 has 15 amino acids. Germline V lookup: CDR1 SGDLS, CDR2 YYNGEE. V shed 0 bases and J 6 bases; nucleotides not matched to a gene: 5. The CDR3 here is CASSVAGQGRDGYTF. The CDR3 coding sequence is TGTGCCAGCAGCGTAGCGGGACAGGGGAGGGATGGCTACACCTTC.

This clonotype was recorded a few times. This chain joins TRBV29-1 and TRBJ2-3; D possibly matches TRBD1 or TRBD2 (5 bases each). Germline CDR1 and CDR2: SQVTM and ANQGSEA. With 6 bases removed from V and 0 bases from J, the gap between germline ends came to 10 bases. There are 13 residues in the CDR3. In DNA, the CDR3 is TGCAGCGTCGGGGCTCTCAGCACAGATACGCAGTATTTT. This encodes CSVGALSTDTQYF.

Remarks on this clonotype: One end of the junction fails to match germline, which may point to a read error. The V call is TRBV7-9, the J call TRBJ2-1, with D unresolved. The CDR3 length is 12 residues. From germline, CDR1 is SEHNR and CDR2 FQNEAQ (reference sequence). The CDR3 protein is CASSLDDYKTVF. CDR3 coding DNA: TGTGCCAGCAGCTTAGATGATTACAAGACGGTCTTC.

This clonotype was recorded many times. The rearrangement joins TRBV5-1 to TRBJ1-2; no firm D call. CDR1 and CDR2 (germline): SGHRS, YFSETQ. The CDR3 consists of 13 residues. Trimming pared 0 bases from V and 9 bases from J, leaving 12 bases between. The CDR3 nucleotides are TGCGCCAGCAGCTTGGACAGCCAGACCAGCTACACCTTC. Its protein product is CASSLDSQTSYTF.

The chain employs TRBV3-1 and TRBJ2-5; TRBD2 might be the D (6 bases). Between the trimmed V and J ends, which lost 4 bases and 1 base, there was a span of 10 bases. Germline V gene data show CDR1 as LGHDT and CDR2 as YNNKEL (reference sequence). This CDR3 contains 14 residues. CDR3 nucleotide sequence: TGTGCCAGCAGCCCGGACTACTCCCAAGAGACCCAGTACTTC. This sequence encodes CASSPDYSQETQYF.

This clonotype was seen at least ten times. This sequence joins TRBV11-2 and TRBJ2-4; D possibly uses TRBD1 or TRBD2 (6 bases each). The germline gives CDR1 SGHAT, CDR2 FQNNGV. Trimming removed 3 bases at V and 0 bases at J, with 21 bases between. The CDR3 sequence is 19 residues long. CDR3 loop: CASSLGGALRRLAKNIQYF. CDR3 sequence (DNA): TGTGCCAGCAGCTTGGGGGGCGCGCTACGACGACTAGCCAAAAACATTCAGTACTTC.

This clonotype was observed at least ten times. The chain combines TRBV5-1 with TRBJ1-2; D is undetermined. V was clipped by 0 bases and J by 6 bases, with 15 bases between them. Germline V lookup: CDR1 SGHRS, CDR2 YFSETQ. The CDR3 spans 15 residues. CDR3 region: CASSLEGSPGNGYTF. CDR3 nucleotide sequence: TGCGCCAGCAGCTTGGAAGGTAGCCCGGGGAATGGCTACACCTTC.

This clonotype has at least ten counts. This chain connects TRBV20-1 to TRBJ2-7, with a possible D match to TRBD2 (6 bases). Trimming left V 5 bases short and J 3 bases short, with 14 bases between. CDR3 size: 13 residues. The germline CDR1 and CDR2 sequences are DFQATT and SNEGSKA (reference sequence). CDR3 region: CSAAPGGNYEQYF. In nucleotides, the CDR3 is TGCAGTGCTGCCCCTGGCGGGAACTACGAGCAGTACTTC.

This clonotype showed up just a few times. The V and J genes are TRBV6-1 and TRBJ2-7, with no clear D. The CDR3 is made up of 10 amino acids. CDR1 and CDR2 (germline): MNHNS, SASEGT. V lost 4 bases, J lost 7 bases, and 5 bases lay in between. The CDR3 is CASSALEQYF. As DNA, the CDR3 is TGTGCCAGCAGTGCCCTGGAGCAGTACTTC.

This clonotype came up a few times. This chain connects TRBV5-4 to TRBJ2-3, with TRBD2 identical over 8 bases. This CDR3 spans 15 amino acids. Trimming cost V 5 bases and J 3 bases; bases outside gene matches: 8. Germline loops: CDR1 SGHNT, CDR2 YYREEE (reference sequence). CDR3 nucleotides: TGTGCCAGCAGAACCGCCGGCGGGAGGACAGATACGCAGTATTTT. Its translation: CASRTAGGRTDTQYF.

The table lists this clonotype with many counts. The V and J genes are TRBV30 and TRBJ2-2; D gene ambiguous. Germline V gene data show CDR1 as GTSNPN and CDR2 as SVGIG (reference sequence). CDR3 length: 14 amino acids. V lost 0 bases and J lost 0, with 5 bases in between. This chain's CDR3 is CAWSVPANTGELFF. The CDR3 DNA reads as TGTGCCTGGAGTGTACCCGCGAACACCGGGGAGCTGTTTTTT.

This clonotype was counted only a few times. The CDR3 nucleotides are TGTGCCAGTAGTATGATACAGGGCCGTAACTATGGCTACACCTTC. It is translated as CASSMIQGRNYGYTF. The genes are TRBV19 and TRBJ1-2; tentative D call: TRBD1 (6 bases). V shed 3 bases and J shed 1 base, with 12 bases lying between them. Germline V gene sequence: CDR1 LNHDA, CDR2 SQIVND (reference sequence). The CDR3 length is 15 residues.

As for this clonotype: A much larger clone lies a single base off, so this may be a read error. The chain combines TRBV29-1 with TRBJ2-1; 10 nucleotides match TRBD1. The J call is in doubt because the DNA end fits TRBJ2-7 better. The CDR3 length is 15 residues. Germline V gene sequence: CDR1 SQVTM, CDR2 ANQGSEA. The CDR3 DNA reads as TGCAGCTCGTTTTCCGGGACAGGGGCTAACAATGAGCAGTACTTC. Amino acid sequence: CSSFSGTGANNEQYF.

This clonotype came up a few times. CDR3 DNA: TGCAGTGCTAGAGATCCTCTGACTAGCGGGAGGAAGAATGAGCAGTTCTTC. The encoded protein is CSARDPLTSGRKNEQFF. The rearrangement uses TRBV20-1 and TRBJ2-1, with 13 bases fitting TRBD2. The CDR3 sequence is 17 residues long. The germline V gene encodes CDR1 DFQATT and CDR2 SNEGSKA (reference sequence). Trimming at V came to 0 bases and at J to 7 bases, leaving 9 bases not matched to a gene.